Shown below are 6 T cell receptor beta chains from a single sample sequenced in a study of blood T cell repertoires in COVID-19. Sequencing was performed with immunoSEQ multiplex PCR; in TCRdb, only in-frame clones are kept and a portion is missing. The sample has approximately 40,000 clones, 89% seen once. The sequenced material came from peripheral blood. The origin of the receptors is a human donor in a cohort sampled during active COVID-19.

This chain links TRBV6-1 with TRBJ2-7; D is possibly TRBD2 (6 bases). The CDR3 is made up of 14 amino acids. The ends were cut back, 2 bases at V and 4 bases at J, with 12 bases in the middle. Germline lookup yields CDR1 MNHNS and CDR2 SASEGT. In DNA, the CDR3 is TGTGCCAGCAGTGAACGGGGGAGCCGTTACGAGCAGTACTTC. Amino acids: CASSERGSRYEQYF.

The chain is built from TRBV3-1 (or the pseudogene TRBV3-2) and TRBJ1-1; D is possibly TRBD1 (6 bases). CDR1 and CDR2 (germline): LGHDT, YNNKEL (reference sequence). The CDR3 covers 14 residues. V lost 0 bases and J lost 4, with 9 bases in between. CDR3 nucleotides: TGTGCCAGCAGCCAAGATCCAGGGGCCACTGAAGCTTTCTTT. Translated, it gives CASSQDPGATEAFF.

This chain connects TRBV19 to TRBJ2-1; 7 nucleotides match TRBD2. The V segment lost 2 bases and the J segment 3 bases; nucleotides outside the gene matches: 16. Germline V gene data show CDR1 as LNHDA and CDR2 as SQIVND (reference sequence). The CDR3 has 19 residues. The CDR3 bases are TGTGCCAGTAGTATAAGGTTGTGGTGGGGCGGGAGAATCTACAATGAGCAGTTCTTC. Residues: CASSIRLWWGGRIYNEQFF.

In its sample, this clone was seen a few times. The chain has TRBV20-1 and TRBJ2-1, with D unresolved. In germline, CDR1 is DFQATT, CDR2 SNEGSKA (reference sequence). V was pared by 4 bases and J by 5 bases, with 6 bases between. This CDR3 has 11 residues. DNA of the CDR3: TGCAGTGCTACCCCGGACAATGAGCAGTTCTTC. It codes for CSATPDNEQFF.

V usage is TRBV11-2 and J usage is TRBJ2-3; 13 bases agree with TRBD2. Germline loops: CDR1 SGHAT, CDR2 FQNNGV. CDR3 size: 16 residues. V lost 0 bases, J lost 5 bases, and 2 bases stayed unmatched. The CDR3 loop reads CASSLDGTSGIDTQYF. The CDR3 DNA reads as TGTGCCAGCAGCTTAGATGGGACTAGCGGGATAGATACGCAGTATTTT. Combining the CDR3 with reference TRBV11-2 and TRBJ2-3 gives the whole variable domain EAGVAQSPRYKIIEKRQSVAFWCNPISGHATLYWYQQILGQGPKLLIQFQNNGVVDDSQLPKDRFSAERLKGVDSTLKIQPAKLEDSAVYLCASSLDGTSGIDTQYFGPGTRLTVL.

The chain is built from TRBV5-1 and TRBJ2-4; 9 bases map to TRBD1. J was trimmed by 6 bases and V by 4 bases; bases with no gene match: 5. The germline gives CDR1 SGHRS, CDR2 YFSETQ. The CDR3 covers 14 residues. The CDR3 DNA is TGCGCCAGCAGCGAAGGGGACAGGGCAAACATTCAGTACTTC. This encodes CASSEGDRANIQYF.